The present entry profiles one T cell receptor beta chain with its context. Its antigen is not known. This specimen comes from a study of Ad26.COV2.S vaccination and SARS-CoV-2 variants. TCRdb keeps only in-frame clones here, not all; method: immunoSEQ multiplex PCR. In the table there are about 140,000 clones, roughly 85% of which are singletons. Overall study results and limits: TCR breadth and depth estimates may have understated total T cell responses. Vaccinees and placebo recipients showed similar non-spike TCR breadth. Vaccine recipients showed a spike-specific TCR breadth that was higher than in placebo recipients.

This CDR3 is built from 13 residues. Deletions cut 2 bases from V and 4 bases from J, with 8 bases between. The sequence was collected from a human donor who had recovered from COVID-19. Sequences were derived from peripheral blood, sampled after recovery from COVID-19. The chain recombines TRBV12-3 or TRBV12-4 with TRBJ1-1, with D unclear. This CDR3 is CASSLREGTEAFF. DNA for the CDR3: TGTGCCAGCAGTTTAAGGGAAGGCACTGAAGCTTTCTTT.